This TCR beta chain was captured by sequencing in a study of T-cell memory formation after mild COVID-19. TCRdb independently ran MiXCR on the 5' RACE reads; one entry per CDR3 protein. The data show 140,000 to 150,000 distinct CDR3 sequences, with 6% to 6.5% seen just once and about 2% held by the top ten. The CDR3 has 14 residues. V lost 3 bases and J lost 10, with 15 bases in between. Germline values: CDR1 MGHRA, CDR2 YSYEKL. Material: PBMCs or a T cell subset sorted from them (not recorded which). The V gene is TRBV4-1, the J gene TRBJ1-4; the D gene is possibly TRBD1 (5 bases). The clonotype originates from an adult woman who had mild COVID-19 (a few samples of this study predate the infection). Cell type and time point are not known. The CDR3 reads CASSQGQGLRKLFF. In DNA form, the CDR3 reads TGCGCCAGCAGCCAGGGGCAGGGTTTGAGAAAACTGTTTTTT.